These 17 T cell receptor beta chains share one sample of origin, sequenced in a study of radiotherapy plus CTLA-4 blockade in lung cancer. Measured with immunoSEQ multiplex PCR; TCRdb has only the in-frame clones, and not every one. This sample has fewer than 55,000 clones; more than 70% occur once, and the top ten carry roughly 2.6%. The sequencing used peripheral blood, collected from a patient treated with radiotherapy plus ipilimumab. These receptors all stem from a human donor with non-small cell lung cancer whose response to radiotherapy plus ipilimumab could not be evaluated.

The chain recombines TRBV7-2 with TRBJ2-2; TRBD1 might be the D (6 bases). The CDR3 is 16 amino acids. V gave up 2 bases and J gave up 6 bases, with 16 bases separating them. Germline assignment: CDR1 SGHTA and CDR2 FQGNSA. The CDR3 sequence is CASSLSVAPGAGELFF. For the CDR3, the DNA is TGTGCCAGCAGCTTATCTGTAGCCCCAGGGGCCGGGGAGCTGTTTTTT. The full variable domain, with the rest looked up from reference TRBV7-2 and TRBJ2-2, is GAGVSQSPSNKVTEKGKDVELRCDPISGHTALYWYRQSLGQGLEFLIYFQGNSAPDKSGLPSDRFSAERTGGSVSTLTIQRTQQEDSAVYLCASSLSVAPGAGELFFGEGSRLTVL.

In regard to this clone: The junction and the germline gene differ at one end; a read error may be behind it. The chain uses TRBV30 and TRBJ2-7; the match to TRBD1 covers 7 bases. The CDR3 has 14 residues. Germline assignment: CDR1 GTSNPN and CDR2 SVGIG (reference sequence). The CDR3 DNA sequence: TGTGCCTGGAGTGGACGACAGGGATGGTACGAGCAGCACTTC. It is translated as CAWSGRQGWYEQHF.

The V gene is TRBV29-1, the J gene TRBJ2-7, with 9 bases fitting TRBD1. Trimming at V came to 6 bases and at J to 5 bases, leaving 14 bases not matched to a gene. Germline V gives CDR1 SQVTM, CDR2 ANQGSEA. CDR3 length equals 15 residues. The CDR3 loop is CSVRDSGTGSHEQYF. In DNA form, the CDR3 reads TGCAGCGTGAGAGATTCCGGGACAGGGTCCCACGAGCAGTACTTC.

The rearrangement links TRBV30 to TRBJ1-1, with D unresolved. This CDR3 is built from 10 residues. Looked up from germline, CDR1 is GTSNPN and CDR2 is SVGIG (reference sequence). Trimming stripped 1 base from V and 8 bases from J, with 5 bases between. The CDR3 protein is CAWSGGEAFF. The CDR3 nucleotides read TGTGCCTGGAGTGGAGGAGAAGCTTTCTTT.

This chain joins TRBV6-1 and TRBJ1-1; D is undetermined. The CDR3 spans 15 residues. The germline V gene encodes CDR1 MNHNS and CDR2 SASEGT. V shed 2 bases and J shed 1 base, with 11 bases lying between them. CDR3 residues: CASSEPGGGNTEAFF. The DNA for the CDR3 is TGTGCCAGCAGTGAACCGGGCGGAGGGAACACTGAAGCTTTCTTT.

The chain links TRBV6-5 to TRBJ1-3; D remains ambiguous. The V end lost 2 bases, the J end lost 3 bases, and 8 bases lay between the germline ends. CDR1 is MNHEY and CDR2 is SVGAGI in the germline V gene. There are 14 residues in the CDR3. For the CDR3, the DNA is TGTGCCAGCAGTTACAGACAAAGTGGAAACACCATATATTTT. It yields the protein CASSYRQSGNTIYF.

This rearrangement joins TRBV5-6 to TRBJ2-1; no reliable D call. CDR3 length equals 15 residues. V gave up 0 bases and J gave up 4 bases, with 11 bases separating them. Germline V gene sequence: CDR1 SGHDT, CDR2 YYEEEE. The CDR3 here is CASSLARNLYNEQFF. The DNA for the CDR3 is TGTGCCAGCAGCTTGGCTAGGAACCTGTACAATGAGCAGTTCTTC.

The V and J genes are TRBV4-1 and TRBJ2-1; a weak D match, TRBD2 (6 bases). Between the trimmed V and J ends, which lost 4 bases and 9 bases, there was a span of 13 bases. This CDR3 has 13 amino acids. Germline V gives CDR1 MGHRA, CDR2 YSYEKL. The CDR3 protein is CASSRGGVLEQFF. CDR3 coding DNA: TGCGCCAGCAGCCGCGGCGGGGTGCTTGAGCAGTTCTTC.

V is TRBV5-6 and J is TRBJ2-7; D is unresolved. From germline, CDR1 is SGHDT and CDR2 YYEEEE. This CDR3 spans 12 amino acids. Trimming shortened V by 3 bases and J by 6 bases, and 10 bases separated the two germline ends. The CDR3 is CASSSNSGEQYF. DNA of the CDR3: TGTGCCAGCAGCTCCAACTCGGGCGAGCAGTACTTC.

Here the CDR3 DNA reads TGTGCCAGCAGCGGACAGGGGGGCCCCGCGGCTGAAGCTTTCTTT. Its translation is CASSGQGGPAAEAFF. This chain links TRBV7-8 with TRBJ1-1; TRBD1 matches at 10 bases. CDR1 SGHVS and CDR2 FQNEAQ come from the germline V gene. The CDR3 has 15 residues. After removal of 5 bases from V and 6 bases from J, the junction contained 9 bases not matched to a gene.

J is TRBJ2-5 and V is TRBV6-6; TRBD2 aligns across 11 bases. The CDR3 has 16 residues. With V trimmed by 1 base and J by 4 bases, 5 bases remained unmatched. Germline CDR1 is MNHNY and CDR2 is SVGAGI (reference sequence). The CDR3 loop reads CASSYWIGTSGETQYF. DNA for the CDR3: TGTGCCAGCAGTTACTGGATTGGGACTAGCGGAGAGACCCAGTACTTC.

This sequence joins TRBV5-1 and TRBJ2-3; D is perhaps TRBD1 (6 bases). CDR3 length equals 17 residues. Looked up from germline, CDR1 is SGHRS and CDR2 is YFSETQ. V was pared by 3 bases and J by 3 bases, with 20 bases between. The CDR3 reads CASSSLHRDLLTDTQYF. DNA for the CDR3: TGCGCCAGCAGCTCGCTACACAGGGATCTATTGACAGATACGCAGTATTTT.

The chain recombines TRBV5-1 with TRBJ2-7; 8 bases line up with TRBD1. With 0 bases clipped from V and 7 bases from J, the junction kept 6 bases outside the gene matches. CDR3 length: 14 residues. Per the germline V gene, CDR1 is SGHRS and CDR2 is YFSETQ. CDR3 nucleotides: TGCGCCAGCAGCTTGGACGGACAGGGTAGAGAGCAGTACTTC. Amino acids: CASSLDGQGREQYF.

V is TRBV5-5 and J is TRBJ2-7; D is undetermined. Looked up from germline, CDR1 is SGHKS and CDR2 is YYEKEE (reference sequence). The germline V and J ends were trimmed by 2 bases and 3 bases, with 12 bases remaining between them. This CDR3 region has 14 residues. Here the CDR3 DNA reads TGTGCCAGCAGCTTCTCTCCAACCGGCTACGAGCAGTACTTC. Translated, it gives CASSFSPTGYEQYF.

The rearrangement links TRBV7-2 to TRBJ1-3, with 10 bases fitting TRBD1. The CDR3 spans 15 residues. Germline V gives CDR1 SGHTA, CDR2 FQGNSA. V shed 5 bases, J shed 8 bases, and the junction held 9 bases outside the gene matches. The CDR3 DNA is TGTGCCAGCAGCCCGTGGACAGGGGGACAGGACACCATATATTTT. Its translation: CASSPWTGGQDTIYF.

This chain connects TRBV7-3 to TRBJ2-2; tentatively, D is TRBD1 (7 bases). The CDR3 extends over 17 amino acids. V was shortened by 3 bases and J by 6 bases, with 20 bases between the two germline ends. Germline CDR1 reads SGHTA; CDR2 reads FQGTGA. The CDR3: CASSFDGGRGYPGELFF. The CDR3 bases are TGTGCCAGCAGCTTTGACGGGGGCAGGGGGTATCCCGGGGAGCTGTTTTTT.

This clone has more than one count but fewer than ten. The chain has TRBV7-6 and TRBJ2-5; 13 bases match TRBD2. J lost 4 bases, V lost 5 bases, and 4 bases had no gene match. This CDR3 is built from 15 residues. Per germline, CDR1 SGHVS and CDR2 FNYEAQ. The CDR3 region has the DNA TGTGCCAGCAGCCAAGGGACTAGCGGGATAGAGACCCAGTACTTC. The encoded protein is CASSQGTSGIETQYF.